One and the same sample provided the 11 T cell receptor beta chains below, sequenced in a study of T cells expressing NK-cell markers. TCRdb reprocessed the 5' RACE reads and keeps a single row for each CDR3 protein, giving no DNA. Recorded for this sample: about 260,000 distinct CDR3 sequences. The sequencing input was blood T cells: a sorted CD56 or NKG2C T cell subset, CD4+ or CD8+ T cells, or bulk PBMC T cells (not recorded which). Every receptor here comes from a young man in good health.

The chain links TRBV6-1 to TRBJ2-1; the TCRdb D gene call, TRBD2, has no DNA to confirm it. Germline V CDR1 and CDR2: MNHNS, SASEGT. This CDR3 comprises 14 residues. CDR3 amino acids: CASRGGEGDNEQFF.

V usage is TRBV7-8 and J usage is TRBJ1-3. Germline assignment: CDR1 SGHVS and CDR2 FQNEAQ. The CDR3 is 15 residues long. CDR3 protein: CASINSESSGNTIYF.

This rearrangement joins TRBV11-2 to TRBJ1-4. The V gene's germline CDR1 is SGHAT and CDR2 FQNNGV. The CDR3 spans 15 residues. The CDR3 here is CASSLDSSTNEKLFF. Supplemented by reference TRBV11-2 and TRBJ1-4, the full variable domain reads EAGVAQSPRYKIIEKRQSVAFWCNPISGHATLYWYQQILGQGPKLLIQFQNNGVVDDSQLPKDRFSAERLKGVDSTLKIQPAKLEDSAVYLCASSLDSSTNEKLFFGSGTQLSVL.

V and J are TRBV5-5 and TRBJ1-1; the TRBD1 assignment by TCRdb is unverifiable without DNA. This CDR3 contains 16 residues. In germline, CDR1 is SGHKS, CDR2 YYEKEE (reference sequence). This CDR3 reads CASSFVQGVFGTEAFF.

This chain's CDR3 is CSARGTGGTSSYNEQFF. J is TRBJ2-1 and V is TRBV20-1; TCRdb names TRBD1, which stays unverified in the absence of DNA. The CDR3 covers 17 residues. Per the germline V gene, CDR1 is DFQATT and CDR2 is SNEGSKA (reference sequence).

The chain couples TRBV3-1 to TRBJ2-7. The CDR3 is 11 residues long. CDR1 and CDR2 (germline): LGHDT, YNNKEL (reference sequence). The CDR3 spells CASSLRHEQYF.

The chain joins TRBV6-1 to TRBJ2-6; TCRdb lists TRBD1, though no DNA is available to test this call. Germline values: CDR1 MNHNS, CDR2 SASEGT. The CDR3 is 16 residues long. This CDR3 reads CASREGRRVGANVLTF.

The rearrangement joins TRBV7-2 to TRBJ2-2. Germline lookup yields CDR1 SGHTA and CDR2 FQGNSA. The length of the CDR3 is 14 residues. The chain's CDR3 is CASSLAMGWGELFF.

This rearrangement joins TRBV4-3 to TRBJ2-2; without DNA, the TCRdb call of TRBD2 cannot be checked. This CDR3 has 16 amino acids. Germline loops: CDR1 LGHNA, CDR2 YSLEER. The CDR3 region is CASSQEVGRTTGELFF.

This chain links TRBV20-1 with TRBJ2-7. The CDR3 consists of 11 residues. From germline, CDR1 is DFQATT and CDR2 SNEGSKA (reference sequence). This CDR3 reads CSASAGSEQYF.

The rearrangement links TRBV5-8 to TRBJ2-1; the D gene TCRdb calls, TRBD2, cannot be checked with no DNA. From germline, CDR1 is SGHTS and CDR2 YDEGEE. The CDR3 extends over 11 amino acids. The CDR3 region is CASSSELVQFF.